This entry lists 7 T cell receptor beta chains sequenced from one sample in a study of blood T cells in healthy people across ages. The authors ran a second PCR of about 6 to 11 cycles using a sample-barcoded 5' primer and a J-beta primer mix. One entry per CDR3 protein, called by TCRdb with MiXCR from the 5' RACE reads. The repertoire consists of about 1.4 million distinct CDR3 sequences, with approximately 59% occurring once and the leading ten covering 5% to 7%. The sequenced sample consisted of blood. These receptors were obtained from a man aged 18 to 30 in good health.

The V and J genes are TRBV20-1 and TRBJ2-1, with D unclear. Near its end, the DNA agrees better with TRBJ2-7, so the J call may be wrong. There are 12 residues in the CDR3. Germline V gene data show CDR1 as DFQATT and CDR2 as SNEGSKA (reference sequence). As DNA, the CDR3 is TGCAGTGCCCACGACAAATCCTACGAGCAGTACTTC. It specifies CSAHDKSYEQYF.

The chain has TRBV29-1 and TRBJ2-2; the match to TRBD2 covers 10 bases. CDR3 length: 17 amino acids. Germline V CDR1 and CDR2: SQVTM, ANQGSEA. Germline trimming cut 0 bases from V and 7 bases from J; bases unmatched to any gene: 11. The CDR3 loop is CSVEDLGSGGAVGELFF. As DNA, the CDR3 is TGCAGCGTTGAAGATCTTGGCAGCGGGGGGGCCGTCGGGGAGCTGTTTTTT.

This chain joins TRBV7-9 and TRBJ1-5, with D possibly being TRBD1 (5 bases). V was cut by 5 bases and J by 4 bases, with 12 bases left in between. The CDR3 runs to 14 residues. CDR1 SEHNR and CDR2 FQNEAQ come from the germline V gene (reference sequence). The CDR3 here is CASSRGVGNQPQHF. Here the CDR3 DNA reads TGTGCCAGCAGCCGAGGGGTAGGTAATCAGCCCCAGCATTTT.

The chain carries TRBV10-2 and TRBJ1-6; D is unresolved. Germline CDR1 and CDR2: WSHSY and SAAADI. V was pared by 2 bases and J by 11 bases, with 10 bases between. The CDR3 runs 13 residues. The CDR3 bases are TGCGCCAGCAGTGAGGCGTCAGGCCCACCCCTCCACTTT. Its translation: CASSEASGPPLHF.

The J gene is TRBJ2-1, the V gene TRBV4-1; no firm D call. CDR1 MGHRA and CDR2 YSYEKL come from the germline V gene. The CDR3 totals 13 residues. V was clipped by 3 bases and J by 7 bases, with 10 bases between them. CDR3 coding DNA: TGCGCCAGCAGCCACGAAAACGAGAATGAGCAGTTCTTC. It specifies CASSHENENEQFF.

This clonotype was counted a few times. The rearrangement uses TRBV4-1 and TRBJ2-1; 9 bases are shared with TRBD1. There are 16 residues in the CDR3. Germline CDR1 reads MGHRA; CDR2 reads YSYEKL. Losses at the gene ends were 3 bases for V and 5 bases for J; bases not matched to a gene: 8. CDR3 in amino acids: CASSHLGTGQHNEQFF. CDR3 sequence (DNA): TGCGCCAGCAGCCACCTCGGGACAGGGCAACACAATGAGCAGTTCTTC.

The chain employs TRBV29-1 and TRBJ2-1, with 10 nucleotides matching TRBD2. Germline V gene data show CDR1 as SQVTM and CDR2 as ANQGSEA. The CDR3 has 12 amino acids. V lost 4 bases, J lost 13 bases, and 7 bases stayed unmatched. CDR3 loop: CSVGRASGGQFF. CDR3 bases: TGCAGCGTTGGGAGGGCTAGCGGGGGTCAGTTCTTC.